The present entry profiles one T cell receptor beta chain with its context. How the authors handled the data: Cell counts per sample came from amplifying reference gene primers. Repertoires were generated with immunoSEQ multiplex PCR, while TCRdb's copy carries only in-frame clones and drops some. Clone size and the V and J calls come from that table; the DNA yielded D and trimming. The sample records 150,000 to 200,000 clones, nearly 90% being singletons. This sample was taken from a study of blood T cell repertoires in COVID-19. The V gene's germline CDR1 is ENHRY and CDR2 SYGVKD. The CDR3 runs 14 residues. Losses at the gene ends were 10 bases for V and 6 bases for J; bases not matched to a gene: 13.

Material: peripheral blood. The source of this sequence is a man between 18 and 29 years old who had recovered from COVID-19. The V call is TRBV10-3, the J call TRBJ2-7; 9 positions match TRBD1. CDR3 nucleotides: TGTGCCACCCTTAAAACAGGGGGCGCGGCCGAGCAGTACTTC. Residues: CATLKTGGAAEQYF.